This T cell receptor (beta chain) was profiled in a study of CD8 T cells in Susac syndrome. Overall study results and limits: TCR sequencing and HLA analysis covered a relatively small number of individuals.

RNA amounts of 0.5 to 1 ug underwent reverse transcription with random hexamers. Each CDR3 protein is one row after TCRdb ran MiXCR on the immunoSEQ multiplex PCR reads. The table records under 550,000 distinct CDR3 sequences, more than 80% of them present only once. Comments on this clonotype: Its antigen is not known.

CDR3 length: 14 residues. V gave up 6 bases and J gave up 6 bases, with 14 bases separating them. Germline V gives CDR1 MGHRA, CDR2 YSYEKL. Sequencing of TCR beta was undertaken in CD8+ and CD4+ T cells derived from blood. The V gene is TRBV4-1, the J gene TRBJ2-2; TRBD1 might be the D (6 bases). The specimen was CD8+ T cells from PBMCs. This clonotype originated in a human donor with multiple sclerosis. The CDR3 loop is CASRPRDTSGELFF. CDR3 sequence (DNA): TGCGCCAGCAGACCCAGGGACACCTCCGGGGAGCTGTTTTTT.